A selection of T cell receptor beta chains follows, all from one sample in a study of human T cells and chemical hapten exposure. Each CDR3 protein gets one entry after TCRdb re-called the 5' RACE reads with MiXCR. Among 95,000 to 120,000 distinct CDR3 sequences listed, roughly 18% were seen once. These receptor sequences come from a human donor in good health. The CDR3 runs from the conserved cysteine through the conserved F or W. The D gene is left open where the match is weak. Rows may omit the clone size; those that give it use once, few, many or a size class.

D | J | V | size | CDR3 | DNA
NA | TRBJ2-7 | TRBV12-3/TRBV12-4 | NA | CASSQRRTLYF | TGTGCCAGCAGTCAACGCAGGACTCTGTACTTC
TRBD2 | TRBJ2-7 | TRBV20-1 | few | CSARLAGGSYEQYF | TGCAGTGCTAGATTAGCGGGAGGGTCCTACGAGCAGTACTTC
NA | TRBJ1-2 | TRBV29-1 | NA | CSVEDRVPYSGYTF | TGCAGCGTTGAAGATCGTGTCCCGTATTCGGGCTACACCTTC
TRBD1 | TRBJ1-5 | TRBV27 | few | CASSTRTGLGFRPQHF | TGTGCCAGCAGTACCCGGACAGGCCTAGGGTTCCGGCCCCAGCATTTT
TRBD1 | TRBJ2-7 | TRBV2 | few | CASSIRQGLSSYEQYF | TGTGCCAGCAGTATCCGACAGGGCCTGAGCTCCTACGAGCAGTACTTC
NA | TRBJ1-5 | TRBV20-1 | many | CSAGGHGFNQPQHF | TGCAGTGCTGGGGGACATGGGTTCAATCAGCCCCAGCATTTT
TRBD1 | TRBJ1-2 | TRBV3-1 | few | CASGTGSYGYTF | TGTGCCAGCGGGACAGGGTCCTATGGCTACACCTTC
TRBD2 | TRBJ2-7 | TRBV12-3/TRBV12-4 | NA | CASTLLAGAYEQYF | TGTGCCAGCACCCTACTAGCGGGGGCCTACGAGCAGTACTTC
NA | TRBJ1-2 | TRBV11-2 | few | CASSLELGWGDANYGYTF | TGTGCCAGCAGCTTAGAACTGGGATGGGGGGATGCTAACTATGGCTACACCTTC
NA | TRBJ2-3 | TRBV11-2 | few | CASSSPVADTQYF | TGTGCCAGCAGCTCCCCAGTGGCAGATACGCAGTATTTT
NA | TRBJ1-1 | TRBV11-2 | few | CASSSNTRGGDTEAFF | TGTGCCAGCAGCTCTAATACGAGGGGTGGGGACACTGAAGCTTTCTTT
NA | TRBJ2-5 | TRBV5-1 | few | CASSLQAGLTQETQYF | TGCGCCAGCAGCTTGCAGGCAGGGCTCACCCAAGAGACCCAGTACTTC
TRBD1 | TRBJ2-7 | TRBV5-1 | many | CASSSGQGAYEQYF | TGCGCCAGCAGCTCGGGACAGGGGGCGTACGAGCAGTACTTC
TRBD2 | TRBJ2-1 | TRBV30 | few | CACPWGSGSSYNEQFF | TGTGCCTGTCCCTGGGGAAGCGGGAGCTCCTACAATGAGCAGTTCTTC
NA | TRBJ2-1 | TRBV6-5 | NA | CASSFSRPNNEQFF | TGTGCCAGCAGTTTTTCCAGGCCTAACAATGAGCAGTTCTTC
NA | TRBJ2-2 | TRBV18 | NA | CASSPRRSAGELFF | TGTGCCAGCTCACCACGTCGGTCGGCCGGGGAGCTGTTTTTT
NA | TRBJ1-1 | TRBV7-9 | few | CASSQTGGAEAFF | TGTGCCAGCAGTCAAACCGGGGGGGCTGAAGCTTTCTTT
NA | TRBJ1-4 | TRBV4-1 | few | CASSQSPLRVSGEKLFF | TGCGCCAGCAGCCAAAGCCCCCTCCGAGTTAGCGGTGAAAAACTGTTTTTT
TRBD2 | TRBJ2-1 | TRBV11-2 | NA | CASSSSLLSGRAHNEQFF | TGTGCCAGCAGCTCCAGCCTCCTTAGCGGGAGGGCTCACAATGAGCAGTTCTTC
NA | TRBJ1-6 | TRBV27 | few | CASSYRQANSLPLHF | TGTGCCAGCAGTTACCGACAGGCAAATTCCCTACCCCTCCACTTT
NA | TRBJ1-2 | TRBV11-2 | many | CASSPRAGGYTF | TGTGCCAGCAGCCCACGTGCAGGAGGCTACACCTTC
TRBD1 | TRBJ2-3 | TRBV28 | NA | CASSTLRTGVRDTQYF | TGTGCCAGCAGTACGCTTCGGACAGGGGTACGGGATACGCAGTATTTT
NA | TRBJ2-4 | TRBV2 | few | CASRDFAKNIQYF | TGTGCCAGCCGGGACTTTGCCAAAAACATTCAGTACTTC
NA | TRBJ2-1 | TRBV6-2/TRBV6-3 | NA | CASSYSSRANNEQFF | TGTGCCAGCAGTTACTCCAGCCGAGCCAACAATGAGCAGTTCTTC
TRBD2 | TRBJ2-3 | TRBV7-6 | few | CASTHSGRDTDTQYF | TGTGCCAGCACCCATAGCGGGAGAGACACAGATACGCAGTATTTT
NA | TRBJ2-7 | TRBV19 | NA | CASSHAEYYEQYF | TGTGCCAGTAGCCACGCAGAGTACTACGAGCAGTACTTC
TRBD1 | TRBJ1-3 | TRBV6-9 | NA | CASSKGQGLAGNTIYF | TGTGCCAGCAGTAAAGGACAGGGGTTAGCTGGAAACACCATATATTTT
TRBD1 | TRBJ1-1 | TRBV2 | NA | CASNRQGAMVRNTEAFF | TGTGCCAGTAATAGACAGGGGGCGATGGTAAGGAACACTGAAGCTTTCTTT
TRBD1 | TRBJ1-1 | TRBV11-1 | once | CASSWGQGVNTEAFF | TGTGCCAGCAGCTGGGGACAGGGGGTGAACACTGAAGCTTTCTTT
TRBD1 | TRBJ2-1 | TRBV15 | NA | CATSREQGTGNEQFF | TGTGCCACCAGCAGGGAACAGGGGACGGGGAATGAGCAGTTCTTC
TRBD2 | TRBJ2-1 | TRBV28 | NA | CASSSRKLFGLSGGDEQFF | TGTGCCAGCAGTTCGCGCAAACTATTTGGGCTCAGCGGGGGCGATGAGCAGTTCTTC
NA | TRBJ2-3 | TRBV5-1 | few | CASSPWTGPGTTGTQYF | TGCGCCAGCAGCCCCTGGACAGGGCCAGGGACTACGGGTACGCAGTATTTT
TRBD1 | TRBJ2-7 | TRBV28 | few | CASRDREVRRTSYEQYF | TGTGCCAGCCGGGACAGGGAGGTTCGCCGTACAAGCTACGAGCAGTACTTC
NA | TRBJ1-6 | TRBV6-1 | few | CATLSAGGQHNSPLHF | TGTGCCACTCTCTCCGCCGGCGGCCAACATAATTCACCCCTCCACTTT
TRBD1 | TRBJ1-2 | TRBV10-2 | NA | CASSAQGAYGYTF | TGCGCCAGCAGTGCACAGGGGGCCTATGGCTACACCTTC
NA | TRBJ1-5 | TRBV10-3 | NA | CAISSTDTNQPQHF | TGTGCCATCAGCTCGACAGATACTAATCAGCCCCAGCATTTT
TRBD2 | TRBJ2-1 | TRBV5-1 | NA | CASSSGLAGEFTYNEQFF | TGCGCCAGCAGCTCGGGACTAGCGGGAGAGTTCACCTACAATGAGCAGTTCTTC
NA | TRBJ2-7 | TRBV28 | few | CASSPLGYEQYF | TGTGCCAGCAGTCCGCTTGGGTACGAGCAGTACTTC
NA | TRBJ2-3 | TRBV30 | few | CAWRSGPLATDTQYF | TGTGCCTGGAGGTCGGGACCCCTGGCGACAGATACGCAGTATTTT
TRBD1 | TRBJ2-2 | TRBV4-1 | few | CASSQGNRGPTGGELFF | TGCGCCAGCAGCCAAGGAAACAGGGGACCAACAGGCGGGGAGCTGTTTTTT
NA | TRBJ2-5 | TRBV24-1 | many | CATSDPRTPEGTQYF | TGTGCCACCAGTGACCCCAGGACACCCGAGGGGACCCAGTACTTC
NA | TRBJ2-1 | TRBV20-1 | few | CSATHSGARYNEQFF | TGCAGTGCTACCCACTCGGGCGCCCGTTACAATGAGCAGTTCTTC
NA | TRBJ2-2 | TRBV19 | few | CASHPSPTGELFF | TGTGCCAGCCATCCTAGCCCCACCGGGGAGCTGTTTTTT
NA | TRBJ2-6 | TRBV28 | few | CASSLLVSGANVLTF | TGTGCCAGCAGTTTATTGGTCTCTGGGGCCAACGTCCTGACTTTC
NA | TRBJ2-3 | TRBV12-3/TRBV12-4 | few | CASSLGAGGTDTQYF | TGTGCCAGCAGTTTGGGGGCAGGGGGCACAGATACGCAGTATTTT
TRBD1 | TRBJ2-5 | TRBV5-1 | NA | CASSSGQAGGETQYF | TGCGCCAGCAGCTCTGGACAGGCCGGCGGGGAGACCCAGTACTTC
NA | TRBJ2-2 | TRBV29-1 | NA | CSVYTGELFF | TGCAGCGTTTACACCGGGGAGCTGTTTTTT
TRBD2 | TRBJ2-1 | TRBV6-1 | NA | CASSELAGGGGEQFF | TGTGCCAGCAGTGAACTAGCGGGAGGTGGAGGTGAGCAGTTCTTC
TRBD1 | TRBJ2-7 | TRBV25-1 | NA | CASSDLGDSRYEQYF | TGTGCCAGCAGTGATCTGGGGGACAGCCGGTACGAGCAGTACTTC
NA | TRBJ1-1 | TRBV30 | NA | CAWSVFEVPGEAFF | TGTGCCTGGAGTGTCTTTGAGGTTCCGGGTGAAGCTTTCTTT
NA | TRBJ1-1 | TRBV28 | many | CASSSHEGRNTEAFF | TGTGCCAGCAGTTCCCATGAGGGGAGGAACACTGAAGCTTTCTTT
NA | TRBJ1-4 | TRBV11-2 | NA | CASSLSFSRTNEKLFF | TGTGCCAGCAGCTTATCTTTTTCCAGGACTAATGAAAAACTGTTTTTT
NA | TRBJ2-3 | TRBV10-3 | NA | CAISMPGDTQYF | TGTGCCATCTCCATGCCCGGGGATACGCAGTATTTT
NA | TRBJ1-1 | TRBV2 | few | CASRGEGNTEAFF | TGTGCCAGCAGGGGGGAAGGGAACACTGAAGCTTTCTTT
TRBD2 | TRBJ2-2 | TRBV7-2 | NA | CASAFPATAGLAGVRTGELFF | TGTGCCAGCGCCTTCCCCGCGACGGCGGGACTAGCGGGAGTTCGGACCGGGGAGCTGTTTTTT
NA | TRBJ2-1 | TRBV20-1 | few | CSVPTRFLGKFF | TGCAGTGTTCCCACCAGGTTTCTGGGGAAGTTCTTC
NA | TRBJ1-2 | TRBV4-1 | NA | CASSQVETLTSGYTF | TGCGCCAGCAGCCAAGTGGAGACACTCACGAGTGGCTACACCTTC
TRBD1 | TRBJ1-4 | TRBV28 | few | CASSQQGAVYGEKLFF | TGTGCCAGCAGCCAGCAGGGGGCTGTGTATGGTGAAAAACTGTTTTTT